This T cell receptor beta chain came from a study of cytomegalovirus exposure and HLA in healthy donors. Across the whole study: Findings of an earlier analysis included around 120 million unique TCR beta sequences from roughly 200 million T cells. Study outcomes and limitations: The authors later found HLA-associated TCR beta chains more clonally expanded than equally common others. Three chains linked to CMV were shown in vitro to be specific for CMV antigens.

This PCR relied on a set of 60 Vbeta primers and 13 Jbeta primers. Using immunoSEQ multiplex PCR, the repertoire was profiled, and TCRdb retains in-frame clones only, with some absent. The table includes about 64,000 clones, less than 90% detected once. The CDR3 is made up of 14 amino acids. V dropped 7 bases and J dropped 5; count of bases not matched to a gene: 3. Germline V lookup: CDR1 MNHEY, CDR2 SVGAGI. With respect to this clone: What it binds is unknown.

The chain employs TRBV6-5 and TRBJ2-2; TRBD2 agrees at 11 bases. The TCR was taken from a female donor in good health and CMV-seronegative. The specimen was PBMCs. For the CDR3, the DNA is TGTGCCAGCAAGACTAGCGGGGAAACCGGGGAGCTGTTTTTT. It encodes CASKTSGETGELFF.